Each of the 15 T cell receptor beta chains below was sequenced from the same sample in a study of beta chain features in type 1 diabetes (dated by TCRdb to the late 2010s). The library was built by means of the immunoSEQ multiplex PCR assay. The entire isolated RNA was reverse transcribed using the High Capacity cDNA Reverse Transcription Kit, and thus expressed TCRB transcripts were sequenced. The immuneACCESS repertoire file appears here via TCRdb, limited to in-frame rearrangements. These files lack a portion of the clones; in checked studies, under half of the deficit traces to unresolved V genes, and the cause of the others is not known. This sample holds approximately 150,000 clones; about 9.4% were observed only once. Clones ranked in the top ten supply under 1.5% of the sample. The sample comprised naive CD4+ T cells from blood. Explained via the paper, the cell subset or site label denotes: true naive CD4+ T cells. The receptors here all came from a man in his late teens or twenties in good health.

The rearrangement uses TRBV7-3 and TRBJ2-3; 10 bases fit TRBD2. The CDR3 covers 19 residues. J gave up 1 base and V 4 bases, and 14 bases lay outside the gene matches. Germline-derived CDR1 and CDR2 are SGHTA and FQGTGA. CDR3 bases: TGTGCCAGCAGCTCCGGGAACAGACCCGGGACTAGCGGCACAGATACGCAGTATTTT. Translating it yields CASSSGNRPGTSGTDTQYF.

This clone has more than one count but fewer than ten. This chain uses TRBV7-7 with TRBJ2-5; 8 nucleotides match TRBD2. Trimming took 1 base from V and 5 from J; bases not matched to a gene: 12. CDR1 is SSHAT and CDR2 is FNYEAQ in the germline V gene (reference sequence). CDR3 length: 17 amino acids. The CDR3 coding sequence is TGTGCCAGCAGCTTAGGTGGTTCCGGGGGGGCCTGGGAGACCCAGTACTTC. Translation: CASSLGGSGGAWETQYF.

This clone showed up just a few times. The chain is built from TRBV6-5 and TRBJ2-1; 7 bases agree with TRBD2. CDR1 MNHEY and CDR2 SVGAGI come from the germline V gene. CDR3 size: 15 residues. The V segment lost 10 bases and the J segment 5 bases; nucleotides outside the gene matches: 14. CDR3 DNA: TGTGCCACCCGGTCCCCGCGGGAGTGGGACAATGAGCAGTTCTTC. It translates to CATRSPREWDNEQFF.

The V gene is TRBV29-1, the J gene TRBJ2-5; 9 bases map to TRBD1. The J call may not be correct, given that the DNA end is closer to TRBJ2-7. Germline V gene data show CDR1 as SQVTM and CDR2 as ANQGSEA. The length of the CDR3 is 12 residues. The CDR3 coding sequence is TGCAGCGTTACCGGGACAGGGTACGAGCAGTACTTC. This sequence encodes CSVTGTGYEQYF.

CDR3 loop: CAWNRRDRGYEQYF. The CDR3 DNA reads as TGTGCCTGGAACCGCAGGGACAGGGGTTACGAGCAGTACTTC. V and J are TRBV30 and TRBJ2-7; 10 bases are shared with TRBD1. V trimming: 4 bases; J trimming: 4 bases; junction bases outside the gene matches: 7. Germline V lookup: CDR1 GTSNPN, CDR2 SVGIG (reference sequence). CDR3 length: 14 amino acids.

This clone has a handful of counts. The J gene is TRBJ1-6, the V gene TRBV7-2; D perhaps matches TRBD1 (5 bases). CDR3 size: 15 residues. Germline V gene data show CDR1 as SGHTA and CDR2 as FQGNSA. Trimming removed 1 base from V and 8 bases from J, with 12 bases in between. This CDR3 is CASSLDSRADSPLHF. Written as DNA, the CDR3 is TGTGCCAGCAGCTTAGATTCCAGGGCTGATTCACCCCTCCACTTT. Supplemented by reference TRBV7-2 and TRBJ1-6, the full variable domain reads GAGVSQSPSNKVTEKGKDVELRCDPISGHTALYWYRQSLGQGLEFLIYFQGNSAPDKSGLPSDRFSAERTGGSVSTLTIQRTQQEDSAVYLCASSLDSRADSPLHFGNGTRLTVT.

The rearrangement links TRBV6-5 to TRBJ2-5; TRBD2 matches 14 bases. CDR3 length: 14 residues. J gave up 5 bases and V 10 bases, and 6 bases lay outside the gene matches. Germline CDR1 MNHEY, CDR2 SVGAGI. CDR3 sequence reads: CAISRTSGGETQYF. In nucleotides, the CDR3 is TGTGCCATCAGCCGGACTAGCGGGGGGGAGACCCAGTACTTC.

V usage is TRBV19 and J usage is TRBJ2-6; 7 bases fit TRBD1. V shed 10 bases, J shed 2 bases, and the junction held 8 bases outside the gene matches. Per the germline V gene, CDR1 is LNHDA and CDR2 is SQIVND (reference sequence). This CDR3 is built from 15 residues. The CDR3 loop reads CATRTTGTGANVLTF. The CDR3, as DNA: TGTGCCACCCGAACGACAGGGACTGGGGCCAACGTCCTGACTTTC.

This clone turned up a few times. The genes are TRBV18 and TRBJ2-5; D perhaps matches TRBD2 (6 bases). Germline values: CDR1 KGHSH, CDR2 LQKENI. The length of the CDR3 is 16 residues. Trimming took 3 bases from V and 3 from J, leaving 17 bases between them. CDR3 nucleotides: TGTGCCAGCTCACCTCTGGCGGGGCAAACCAAAGAGACCCAGTACTTC. Translating gives CASSPLAGQTKETQYF. Together with reference TRBV18 and TRBJ2-5, the CDR3 gives the full variable domain: NAGVMQNPRHLVRRRGQEARLRCSPMKGHSHVYWYRQLPEEGLKFMVYLQKENIIDESGMPKERFSAEFPKEGPSILRIQQVVRGDSAAYFCASSPLAGQTKETQYFGPGTRLLVL.

J is TRBJ1-1 and V is TRBV7-2; weak D call: TRBD1 (6 bases). The CDR3 is made up of 15 amino acids. From germline, CDR1 is SGHTA and CDR2 FQGNSA. V lost 4 bases and J lost 4, with 16 bases in between. CDR3 sequence reads: CASSSQRGAGTEAFF. The CDR3 DNA sequence: TGTGCCAGCAGCTCACAACGGGGGGCGGGCACTGAAGCTTTCTTT.

This clone was seen more than once but under ten times. The chain has TRBV4-1 and TRBJ1-2; no clear D. The germline V and J ends were trimmed by 1 base and 1 base, with 10 bases remaining between them. The germline V gene has CDR1 MGHRA and CDR2 YSYEKL. The CDR3 is 15 amino acids. CDR3 sequence (DNA): TGCGCCAGCAGCCAAGCGACAAATGGTAACTATGGCTACACCTTC. This encodes CASSQATNGNYGYTF.

This clone was seen a handful of times. The chain couples TRBV20-1 to TRBJ2-1; D is unclear. Per germline, CDR1 DFQATT and CDR2 SNEGSKA (reference sequence). This CDR3 has 11 residues. Trimming took off 1 base at V and 7 bases at J, with 5 bases between the two ends. The CDR3 spells CSARAENEQFF. CDR3 coding DNA: TGCAGTGCTAGAGCGGAGAATGAGCAGTTCTTC.

The chain carries TRBV5-6 and TRBJ2-2; 8 bases agree with TRBD1. V gave up 4 bases and J gave up 5 bases; unmatched junction bases: 13. Germline CDR1 is SGHDT and CDR2 is YYEEEE. CDR3 size: 17 residues. CDR3 in DNA: TGTGCCAGCAGCACTGGGGTGCAGGGGGCGAGGACCGGGGAGCTGTTTTTT. Its protein product is CASSTGVQGARTGELFF.

This clone has more than one count but fewer than ten. The chain links TRBV7-6 to TRBJ2-7; TRBD1 aligns across 7 bases. CDR3 length: 15 residues. Germline values: CDR1 SGHVS, CDR2 FNYEAQ. V was clipped by 5 bases and J by 4 bases; unmatched bases: 11. The CDR3 nucleotides read TGTGCCAGCAGCGCAGAGACAGGGAGCGGTTACGAGCAGTACTTC. This translates into CASSAETGSGYEQYF. The full variable domain, rest sourced from reference TRBV7-6 and TRBJ2-7, is GAGVSQSPRYKVTKRGQDVALRCDPISGHVSLYWYRQALGQGPEFLTYFNYEAQQDKSGLPNDRFSAERPEGSISTLTIQRTEQRDSAMYRCASSAETGSGYEQYFGPGTRLTVT.

This clone has only a few counts. V gene TRBV27 combines with J gene TRBJ1-4, with no clear D. CDR1 is MNHEY and CDR2 is SMNVEV in the germline V gene (reference sequence). The CDR3 length is 13 residues. The ends were cut back, 3 bases at V and 8 bases at J, with 10 bases in the middle. CDR3 protein: CASSFTGYEKLFF. For the CDR3, the DNA is TGTGCCAGCAGTTTCACGGGTTACGAAAAACTGTTTTTT.